This T cell receptor beta chain was profiled in a study of long-term antiretroviral therapy in people with HIV. Overall study findings and caveats: ART adherence, viral resistance and therapy changes went undocumented. Clones with expansion before ART led the repertoire at all time points. In the period from about 2003 to 2017, blood was collected, possibly under older ART regimens. Upon ART, diversity increased but remained lower than transplant donor controls.

Researchers report immunoSEQ v3.0 was run at survey level. Sequencing was performed with immunoSEQ multiplex PCR; in TCRdb, only in-frame clones are kept and a portion is missing. The data show under 30,000 clones, 87% seen once. V lost 5 bases and J lost 6, with 19 bases in between. In germline, CDR1 is MNHEY, CDR2 SVGAGI. The CDR3 length is 15 residues. As concerns this clone: The antigen is unknown.

The receptor was derived from a man aged 50 or older with HIV. The chain is built from TRBV6-5 and TRBJ1-1, with D tentatively TRBD1 (6 bases). The material was unsorted PBMCs, obtained 1.8 years before starting antiretroviral therapy. The CDR3 loop is CASSPRTGPRAEAFF. CDR3 in DNA: TGTGCCAGCAGTCCTCGCACAGGGCCGCGGGCTGAAGCTTTCTTT.